A single sample is the source of the 4 T cell receptor beta chains below, sequenced in a study of blood T cell repertoires in COVID-19. TCRdb keeps only in-frame clones here, not all; method: immunoSEQ multiplex PCR. The data show around 250,000 clones, 90% seen once. Material for sequencing was peripheral blood. The receptor source for this set is a woman between 55 and 75 years old with COVID-19, enrolled during active disease.

In DNA form, the CDR3 reads TGTGCCAGCAGTGAGTCTACCAGGGGTGGCTACACCTTC. Amino acids: CASSESTRGGYTF. V usage is TRBV6-1 and J usage is TRBJ1-2, with TRBD1 as a possible D gene (6 bases). This CDR3 region has 13 residues. Germline CDR1 reads MNHNS; CDR2 reads SASEGT. The germline V and J ends were trimmed by 3 bases and 7 bases, with 12 bases remaining between them.

This clone was seen a single time. The CDR3 spells CASSIGQGSGTEAFF. CDR3 coding DNA: TGTGCCAGTAGTATTGGACAGGGATCGGGCACTGAAGCTTTCTTT. The chain links TRBV19 to TRBJ1-1; 8 bases line up with TRBD1. V trimming: 3 bases; J trimming: 4 bases; junction bases outside the gene matches: 7. The CDR3 consists of 15 residues. Per the germline V gene, CDR1 is LNHDA and CDR2 is SQIVND (reference sequence).

The chain couples TRBV27 to TRBJ1-1; D uncertain. This CDR3 is built from 13 residues. CDR1 is MNHEY, CDR2 SMNVEV, per germline (reference sequence). The V end lost 7 bases, the J end lost 4 bases, and 13 bases lay between the germline ends. The chain's CDR3 is CASTGIERTEAFF. CDR3 coding DNA: TGTGCCAGCACGGGGATCGAACGCACTGAAGCTTTCTTT.

In the case of this clone: This sample also contains other DNA sequences that code for the same CDR3. CDR3 DNA sequence: TGTGCCAGCAGTCACCAGGGTCGGGGCTACACCTTC. Translating gives CASSHQGRGYTF. The chain joins TRBV6-2 or TRBV6-3 to TRBJ1-2, with TRBD1 as a possible D gene (5 bases). The length of the CDR3 is 12 residues. Germline CDR1 and CDR2: MNHEY and SVGEGT. V was trimmed by 5 bases and J by 8 bases, leaving 12 bases between them.